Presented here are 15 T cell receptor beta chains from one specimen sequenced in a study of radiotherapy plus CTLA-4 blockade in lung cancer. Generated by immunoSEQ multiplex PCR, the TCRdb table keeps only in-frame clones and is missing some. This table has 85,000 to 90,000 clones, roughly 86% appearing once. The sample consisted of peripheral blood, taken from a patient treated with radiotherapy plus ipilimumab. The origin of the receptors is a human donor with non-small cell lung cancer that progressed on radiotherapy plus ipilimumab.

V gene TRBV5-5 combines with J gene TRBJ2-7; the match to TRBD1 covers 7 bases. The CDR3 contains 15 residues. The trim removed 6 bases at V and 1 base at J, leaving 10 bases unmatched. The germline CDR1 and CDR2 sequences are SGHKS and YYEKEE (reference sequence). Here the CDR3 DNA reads TGTGCCAGCACCCCGACCGGGACAGCGTCCTACGAGCAGTACTTC. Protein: CASTPTGTASYEQYF.

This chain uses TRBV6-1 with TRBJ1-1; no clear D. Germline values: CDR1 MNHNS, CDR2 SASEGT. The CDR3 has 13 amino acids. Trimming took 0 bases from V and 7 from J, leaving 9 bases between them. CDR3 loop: CASSEAWFNEAFF. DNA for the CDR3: TGTGCCAGCAGTGAAGCGTGGTTTAATGAAGCTTTCTTT.

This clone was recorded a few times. The CDR3 is CASSISRASSYNEQFF. The DNA of the CDR3 is TGTGCCAGTAGTATTTCGCGGGCCAGCTCCTACAATGAGCAGTTCTTC. The J gene is TRBJ2-1, the V gene TRBV19; possible D gene TRBD2, 5 bases. This CDR3 region has 16 residues. Trimming shortened V by 3 bases and J by 0 bases, and 12 bases separated the two germline ends. The germline gives CDR1 LNHDA, CDR2 SQIVND (reference sequence).

CDR3 sequence reads: CATAGGREREGVYEQYF. The CDR3 nucleotides read TGTGCCACCGCCGGAGGCCGGGAGCGGGAGGGCGTGTACGAGCAGTACTTC. The gene calls are TRBV10-3 and TRBJ2-7; 10 bases align to TRBD2. The germline CDR1 and CDR2 sequences are ENHRY and SYGVKD. V dropped 10 bases and J dropped 4; count of bases not matched to a gene: 19. This CDR3 has 17 amino acids.

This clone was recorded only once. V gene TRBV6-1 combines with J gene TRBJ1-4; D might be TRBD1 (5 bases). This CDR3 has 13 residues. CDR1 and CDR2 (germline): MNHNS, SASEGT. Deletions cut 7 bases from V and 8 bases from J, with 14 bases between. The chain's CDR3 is CASKPPAGEKLFF. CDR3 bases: TGTGCCAGCAAGCCCCCGGCAGGGGAAAAACTGTTTTTT.

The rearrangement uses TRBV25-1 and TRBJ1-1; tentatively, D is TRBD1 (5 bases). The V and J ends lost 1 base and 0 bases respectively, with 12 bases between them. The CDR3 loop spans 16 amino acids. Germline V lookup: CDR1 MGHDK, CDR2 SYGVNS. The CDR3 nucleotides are TGTGCCAGCAGTGAATTAGGTACGGGACTGAACACTGAAGCTTTCTTT. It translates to CASSELGTGLNTEAFF.

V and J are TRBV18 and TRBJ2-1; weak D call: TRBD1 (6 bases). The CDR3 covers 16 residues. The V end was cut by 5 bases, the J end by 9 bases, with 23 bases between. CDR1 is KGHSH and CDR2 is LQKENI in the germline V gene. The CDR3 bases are TGTGCCAGCTCAGGGGCGACAGGCTCTCAAAGGGGTGAGCAGTTCTTC. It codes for CASSGATGSQRGEQFF.

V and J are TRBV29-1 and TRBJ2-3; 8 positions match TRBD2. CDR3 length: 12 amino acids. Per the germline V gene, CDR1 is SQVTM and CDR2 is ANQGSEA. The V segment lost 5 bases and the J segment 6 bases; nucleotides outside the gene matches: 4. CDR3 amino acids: CSVLRGADTQYF. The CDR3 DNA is TGCAGCGTTTTGCGGGGGGCGGATACGCAGTATTTT.

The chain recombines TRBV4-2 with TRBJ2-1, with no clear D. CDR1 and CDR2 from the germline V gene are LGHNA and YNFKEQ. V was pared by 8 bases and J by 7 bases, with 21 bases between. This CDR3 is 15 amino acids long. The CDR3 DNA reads TGTGCCAGCGGCCCCCGAGGTTCCCTGCTGAATGAGCAGTTCTTC. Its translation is CASGPRGSLLNEQFF.

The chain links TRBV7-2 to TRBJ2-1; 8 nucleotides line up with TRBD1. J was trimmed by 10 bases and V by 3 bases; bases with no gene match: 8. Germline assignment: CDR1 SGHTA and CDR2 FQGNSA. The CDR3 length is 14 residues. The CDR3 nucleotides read TGTGCCAGCAGCTTTGGGCAGGGGGCCAGCGAGCAGTTCTTC. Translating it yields CASSFGQGASEQFF.

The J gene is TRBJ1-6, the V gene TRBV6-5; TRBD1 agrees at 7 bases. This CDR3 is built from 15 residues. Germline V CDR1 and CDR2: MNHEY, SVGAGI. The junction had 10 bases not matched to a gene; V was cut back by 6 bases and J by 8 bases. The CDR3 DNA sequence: TGTGCCAGCAGCCGCTTCGCCCAGGGGGATTCACCCCTCCACTTT. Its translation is CASSRFAQGDSPLHF.

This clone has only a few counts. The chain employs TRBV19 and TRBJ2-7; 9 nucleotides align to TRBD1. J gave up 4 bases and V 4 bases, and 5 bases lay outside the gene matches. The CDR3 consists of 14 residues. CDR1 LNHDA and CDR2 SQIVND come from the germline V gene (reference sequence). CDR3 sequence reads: CASSTGQGTYEQYF. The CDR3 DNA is TGTGCCAGTAGTACGGGACAGGGCACGTACGAGCAGTACTTC.

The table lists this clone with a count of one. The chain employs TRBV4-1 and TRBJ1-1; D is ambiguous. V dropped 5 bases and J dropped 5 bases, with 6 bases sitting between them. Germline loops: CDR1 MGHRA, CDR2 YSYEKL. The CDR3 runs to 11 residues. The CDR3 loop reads CASSTGTEAFF. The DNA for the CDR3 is TGCGCCAGCAGCACCGGGACTGAAGCTTTCTTT.

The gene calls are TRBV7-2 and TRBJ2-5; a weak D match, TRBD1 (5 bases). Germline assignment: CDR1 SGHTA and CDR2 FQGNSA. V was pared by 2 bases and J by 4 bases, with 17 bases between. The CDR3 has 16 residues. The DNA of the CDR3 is TGTGCCAGCAGCTTAAATGTGCAGGGAATATTAGAGACCCAGTACTTC. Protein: CASSLNVQGILETQYF.

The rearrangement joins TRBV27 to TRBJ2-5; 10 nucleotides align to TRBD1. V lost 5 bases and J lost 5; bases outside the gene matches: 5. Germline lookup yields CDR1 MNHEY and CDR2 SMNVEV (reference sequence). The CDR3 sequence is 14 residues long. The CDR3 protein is CASSTGTGVETQYF. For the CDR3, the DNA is TGTGCCAGCAGTACCGGGACAGGGGTGGAGACCCAGTACTTC.